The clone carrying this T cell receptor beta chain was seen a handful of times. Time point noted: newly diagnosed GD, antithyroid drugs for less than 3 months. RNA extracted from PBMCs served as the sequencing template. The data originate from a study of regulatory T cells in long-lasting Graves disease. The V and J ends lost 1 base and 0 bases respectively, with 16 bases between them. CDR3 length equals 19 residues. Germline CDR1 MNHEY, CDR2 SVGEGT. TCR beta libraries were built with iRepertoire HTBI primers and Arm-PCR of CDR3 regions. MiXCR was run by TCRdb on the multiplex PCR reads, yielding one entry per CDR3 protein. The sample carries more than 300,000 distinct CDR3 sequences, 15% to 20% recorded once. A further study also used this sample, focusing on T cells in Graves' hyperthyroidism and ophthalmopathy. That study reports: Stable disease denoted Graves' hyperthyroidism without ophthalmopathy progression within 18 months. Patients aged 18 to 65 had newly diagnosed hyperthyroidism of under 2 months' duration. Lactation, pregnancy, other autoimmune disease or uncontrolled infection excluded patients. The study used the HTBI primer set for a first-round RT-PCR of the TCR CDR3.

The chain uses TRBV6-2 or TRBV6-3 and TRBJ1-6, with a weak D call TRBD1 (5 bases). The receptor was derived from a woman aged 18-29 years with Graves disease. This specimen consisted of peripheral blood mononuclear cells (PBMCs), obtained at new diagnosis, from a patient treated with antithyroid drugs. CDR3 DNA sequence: TGTGCCAGCAGTTACTTCATGGGGGGAATGAGCTCCTATAATTCACCCCTCCACTTT. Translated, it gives CASSYFMGGMSSYNSPLHF.